The 20 T cell receptor beta chains given below trace back to one sample, sequenced in a study of T cell repertoires in cytomegalovirus infection. TCRdb processed the reads anew with MiXCR; each CDR3 protein has one entry. The sample consists of about 900,000 distinct CDR3 sequences, 30% to 40% of them appearing once. These receptors have no known antigen. The material sequenced was cultured CD8+ T cells from PBMCs, taken from culture after CMV antigen stimulation. These receptors originate from a human donor in good health (CMV status not recorded). Some clones in this sample may be carry-over from other donors' samples.

A few counts support this clonotype. The chain recombines TRBV27 with TRBJ2-2, with D tentatively TRBD2 (5 bases). The CDR3 runs to 13 residues. The germline V gene has CDR1 MNHEY and CDR2 SMNVEV (reference sequence). Trimming pared 7 bases from V and 4 bases from J, leaving 10 bases between. Here the CDR3 reads CASTRGGTGELFF. The CDR3 DNA sequence: TGTGCCAGCACTCGGGGTGGCACCGGGGAGCTGTTTTTT.

There are a few counts of this clonotype. V and J are TRBV2 and TRBJ2-3, with D uncertain. The V gene's germline CDR1 is SNHLY and CDR2 FYNNEI. Trimming pared 3 bases from V and 0 bases from J, leaving 7 bases between. The CDR3 consists of 14 residues. The CDR3 protein is CASSEAVSTDTQYF. CDR3 in DNA: TGTGCCAGCAGTGAGGCGGTGAGCACAGATACGCAGTATTTT.

V and J are TRBV12-3 or TRBV12-4 and TRBJ2-3; D not certain. V lost 3 bases and J 5 bases, leaving 12 bases between the germline ends. The CDR3 is 14 residues long. This CDR3 is CASSFQRRVDTQYF. The CDR3 nucleotides read TGTGCCAGCAGTTTCCAACGGCGTGTAGATACGCAGTATTTT.

This clonotype was picked up a small number of times. This CDR3 is CASSLVWASGGLDTQYF. The CDR3 DNA is TGCGCCAGCAGCTTGGTTTGGGCTAGCGGGGGACTAGATACGCAGTATTTT. The gene calls are TRBV5-1 and TRBJ2-3, with 10 bases aligning to TRBD2. This CDR3 is 17 amino acids long. Unmatched junction bases numbered 9, after V lost 0 bases and J lost 5 bases. Germline V gene lookup returns CDR1 SGHRS and CDR2 YFSETQ.

This clonotype was seen a few times. The rearrangement links TRBV6-5 to TRBJ1-2, with D possibly matching TRBD1 (5 bases). The germline V gene has CDR1 MNHEY and CDR2 SVGAGI. Trimming cost V 0 bases and J 0 bases, with 14 bases left between them. The CDR3 contains 17 residues. The CDR3 DNA reads TGTGCCAGCAGTTACTCGAAGTTTGGAGGGGCTAACTATGGCTACACCTTC. It is translated as CASSYSKFGGANYGYTF.

This clonotype was detected a few times. The chain carries TRBV2 and TRBJ2-1; 9 bases map to TRBD1. The CDR3 totals 12 residues. The ends lost 11 bases at V and 7 bases at J; junction bases unmatched: 6. The germline gives CDR1 SNHLY, CDR2 FYNNEI. The CDR3 loop reads CAGTGTGNEQFF. The CDR3 DNA reads as TGTGCCGGGACCGGGACAGGGAATGAGCAGTTCTTC.

The CDR3 DNA reads TGTGCCAGCAGTGACCTCCGCCGGCCTGGAAACACCATATATTTT. Translation: CASSDLRRPGNTIYF. The V call is TRBV2, the J call TRBJ1-3; D gene ambiguous. CDR3 length: 15 residues. V was clipped by 3 bases and J by 2 bases, with 11 bases between them. Germline V lookup: CDR1 SNHLY, CDR2 FYNNEI.

This chain links TRBV6-2 or TRBV6-3 with TRBJ1-5; TRBD1 matches 7 bases. Germline values: CDR1 MNHEY, CDR2 SVGEGT. The CDR3 is made up of 14 amino acids. With V trimmed by 6 bases and J by 7 bases, 9 bases remained unmatched. CDR3 amino acids: CASRTRTGHQPQHF. CDR3 in DNA: TGTGCCAGCAGAACTAGGACAGGTCACCAGCCCCAGCATTTT.

This clonotype has only a few counts. V is TRBV7-6 and J is TRBJ2-7; TRBD2 might be the D (6 bases). Germline loops: CDR1 SGHVS, CDR2 FNYEAQ. V lost 4 bases to trimming and J lost 0 bases, with 16 bases between them. The CDR3 totals 16 residues. Here the CDR3 reads CASSSAVGGSSYEQYV. The CDR3 nucleotides read TGTGCCAGCAGCTCCGCGGTTGGAGGGAGCTCCTACGAGCAGTACGTC.

V gene TRBV20-1 combines with J gene TRBJ2-1; maybe TRBD1 (5 bases). This CDR3 has 12 residues. The germline gives CDR1 DFQATT, CDR2 SNEGSKA (reference sequence). Trimming removed 3 bases at V and 8 bases at J, with 11 bases between. Written as DNA, the CDR3 is TGCAGTGCTAGCCCTAGGGGCTATGAGCAGTTCTTC. Residues: CSASPRGYEQFF.

Many counts were recorded for this clonotype. The chain couples TRBV10-2 to TRBJ2-5; D tentatively reads TRBD1 or TRBD2 (6 bases each). Trimming shortened V by 2 bases and J by 3 bases, and 10 bases separated the two germline ends. This CDR3 contains 14 residues. Germline CDR1 WSHSY, CDR2 SAAADI. The CDR3 region is CASSEQGGKETQYF. In nucleotides, the CDR3 is TGCGCCAGCAGTGAGCAAGGGGGGAAAGAGACCCAGTACTTC.

This clonotype was seen more than once but under ten times. The V gene is TRBV24-1, the J gene TRBJ1-5; tentatively, D is TRBD1 (5 bases). The CDR3 totals 15 residues. Looked up from germline, CDR1 is KGHDR and CDR2 is SFDVKD. Deletions cut 9 bases from V and 5 bases from J, with 19 bases between. CDR3: CATGSRASGHQPQHF. CDR3 bases: TGTGCCACCGGATCCCGGGCCTCGGGACATCAGCCCCAGCATTTT.

CDR3 nucleotides: TGTGCCAGCAGTTCCGTGGGATCCGAGCAGTACTTC. Translated: CASSSVGSEQYF. V usage is TRBV12-3 or TRBV12-4 and J usage is TRBJ2-7, with D unclear. V lost 4 bases, J lost 6 bases, and 10 bases lay in between. CDR3 length: 12 residues.

The chain uses TRBV4-1 and TRBJ1-1; 8 nucleotides match TRBD1. The CDR3 spans 16 residues. V lost 3 bases and J lost 8; bases outside the gene matches: 14. Per the germline V gene, CDR1 is MGHRA and CDR2 is YSYEKL. The CDR3, as DNA: TGCGCCAGCAGCCAGGATCGGGACAGGTCCTATATCGAAGCTTTCTTT. As protein: CASSQDRDRSYIEAFF.

V gene TRBV7-9 combines with J gene TRBJ1-1; the match to TRBD1 covers 7 bases. Germline trimming cut 5 bases from V and 4 bases from J; bases unmatched to any gene: 10. The CDR3 consists of 15 residues. Germline V gene sequence: CDR1 SEHNR, CDR2 FQNEAQ (reference sequence). DNA for the CDR3: TGTGCCAGCAGCGTTAACAGGGGTGGATTCACTGAAGCTTTCTTT. Its protein product is CASSVNRGGFTEAFF.

This clonotype was seen only a few times. The chain employs TRBV7-9 and TRBJ1-1; the D gene is possibly TRBD1 (6 bases). The CDR3 sequence is 18 residues long. Germline lookup yields CDR1 SEHNR and CDR2 FQNEAQ (reference sequence). The V end was cut by 7 bases, the J end by 1 base, with 25 bases between. This CDR3 is CASTPSWSGGAENTEAFF. The DNA for the CDR3 is TGTGCCAGCACCCCCAGTTGGTCCGGGGGCGCGGAGAACACTGAAGCTTTCTTT.

In this sample, this clonotype turned up many times. The V and J genes are TRBV7-8 and TRBJ2-1; perhaps TRBD2 as D (5 bases). Germline V lookup: CDR1 SGHVS, CDR2 FQNEAQ. Trimming stripped 5 bases from V and 6 bases from J, with 8 bases between. This CDR3 has 12 residues. CDR3 protein: CASSTTSNEQFF. The CDR3 DNA sequence: TGTGCCAGCAGCACCACTAGCAATGAGCAGTTCTTC.

This clonotype has more than one count but fewer than ten. The rearrangement links TRBV2 to TRBJ2-1; 8 nucleotides match TRBD1. The length of the CDR3 is 13 residues. J gave up 9 bases and V 8 bases, and 9 bases lay outside the gene matches. Germline V gene data show CDR1 as SNHLY and CDR2 as FYNNEI. CDR3 nucleotide sequence: TGTGCCAGCGGGGGCAGGGGGCCGCGTGAGCAGTTCTTC. It specifies CASGGRGPREQFF.

The genes are TRBV28 and TRBJ1-2, with no clear D. CDR3 length: 15 amino acids. Trimming shortened V by 8 bases and J by 4 bases, and 20 bases separated the two germline ends. Germline V gives CDR1 MDHEN, CDR2 SYDVKM. CDR3 bases: TGTGCCAGCTCTCACCGGTCAGGAGGACTCTATGGCTACACCTTC. It is translated as CASSHRSGGLYGYTF.

The rearrangement links TRBV20-1 to TRBJ2-1; 12 nucleotides align to TRBD2. V was clipped by 0 bases and J by 5 bases; unmatched bases: 8. This CDR3 is built from 17 residues. Germline-derived CDR1 and CDR2 are DFQATT and SNEGSKA (reference sequence). CDR3 DNA sequence: TGCAGTGCTAGAGATAGTCTCCTAGCGGGGGGGCACAATGAGCAGTTCTTC. This sequence encodes CSARDSLLAGGHNEQFF.